The 5 T cell receptor beta chains listed next were all sequenced from one sample in a study of T cell repertoires in cytomegalovirus infection. A single record per CDR3 protein comes from TCRdb applying MiXCR to the reads. The data contain 700,000 to 850,000 distinct CDR3 sequences, 30% to 35% of them singletons. Antigen specificity for these receptors is unknown. The sequenced sample was cultured CD8+ T cells from PBMCs, obtained from culture after CMV antigen stimulation. Receptors originate from a human donor in good health (CMV status not recorded). Some clones in this sample may be carry-over from other donors' samples.

With respect to this clonotype: One end of the junction does not line up with germline, which may come from a read error. The chain recombines TRBV11-3 with TRBJ2-1, with a possible D match to TRBD1 (6 bases). The CDR3 covers 16 residues. Germline CDR1 SGHNT, CDR2 YENEEA. This chain's CDR3 is CVSSLGQLDSYNEQFF. As DNA, the CDR3 is TGTGTCAGCAGCCTCGGACAGCTCGACTCATACAATGAGCAGTTCTTC.

This clonotype appeared a few times. This chain links TRBV7-6 with TRBJ1-3; D gene uncertain. Germline lookup yields CDR1 SGHVS and CDR2 FNYEAQ. The CDR3 is 11 amino acids. With 1 base removed from V and 7 bases from J, the gap between germline ends came to 2 bases. The CDR3 region has the DNA TGTGCCAGCAGCTTAGACAACACCATATATTTT. It yields the protein CASSLDNTIYF.

There are a few counts of this clonotype. This chain links TRBV27 with TRBJ2-3; D is ambiguous. The CDR3 runs 15 residues. CDR1 is MNHEY and CDR2 is SMNVEV in the germline V gene (reference sequence). V was shortened by 2 bases and J by 0 bases, with 9 bases between the two germline ends. For the CDR3, the DNA is TGTGCCAGCAGTTTAGATTACGGAAGCACAGATACGCAGTATTTT. Amino acids: CASSLDYGSTDTQYF.

The genes are TRBV10-2 and TRBJ2-7; 9 bases map to TRBD1. V shed 6 bases and J 5 bases; nucleotides not matched to a gene: 8. The CDR3 sequence is 14 residues long. Germline loops: CDR1 WSHSY, CDR2 SAAADI. The chain's CDR3 is CASSSTGGGHEQYV. Here the CDR3 DNA reads TGCGCCAGCAGCTCGACAGGGGGTGGTCACGAGCAGTACGTC.

This clonotype was seen a handful of times. V is TRBV7-6 and J is TRBJ2-5; TRBD1 is a possible D gene (6 bases). V was trimmed by 5 bases and J by 1 base, leaving 11 bases between them. Per the germline V gene, CDR1 is SGHVS and CDR2 is FNYEAQ. The length of the CDR3 is 14 residues. The CDR3: CASSTGQTQETQYF. The DNA of the CDR3 is TGTGCCAGCAGCACGGGACAAACCCAAGAGACCCAGTACTTC.